Described below is a single TCR beta chain sequence and its context. This CDR3 comprises 13 residues. These data belong to a study of cytomegalovirus exposure and HLA in healthy donors. With 60 Vbeta and 13 Jbeta primers, the PCR was carried out. This table comes from immunoSEQ multiplex PCR, and its TCRdb copy is limited to in-frame clones, with some not included. The data hold 200,000 or so clones, with more than 75% observed a single time. The TCR was taken from a woman between 50 and 59 years old in good health and CMV-seropositive. The sequenced material came from PBMCs. The rearrangement uses TRBV21-1 and TRBJ2-7; the D call in the table, TRBD1, was not verified against the DNA. TRBV21-1 is tagged as a pseudogene. In DNA form, the CDR3 reads TGTGCCAGCAGCCTCTGGACAGTCTACGAGCAGTACTTC. This translates into CASSLWTVYEQYF.